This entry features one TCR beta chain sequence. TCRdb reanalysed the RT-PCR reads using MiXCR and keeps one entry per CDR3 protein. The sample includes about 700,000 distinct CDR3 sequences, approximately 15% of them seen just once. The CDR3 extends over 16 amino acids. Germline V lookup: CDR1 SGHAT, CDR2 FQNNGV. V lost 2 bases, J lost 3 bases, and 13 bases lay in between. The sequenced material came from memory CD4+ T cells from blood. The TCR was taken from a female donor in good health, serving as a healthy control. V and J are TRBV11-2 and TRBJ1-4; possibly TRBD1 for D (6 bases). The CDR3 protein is CASSLRGGSSNEKLFF. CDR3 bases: TGTGCCAGCAGCTTACGGGGGGGCTCATCTAATGAAAAACTGTTTTTT.